Below, 29 T cell receptor beta chains from the same sample are listed, as sequenced in a study of regulatory T cells in long-lasting Graves disease. Described time point: newly diagnosed GD, antithyroid drugs for less than 3 months. TCR sequences were obtained from RNA taken from PBMCs. Arm-PCR of CDR3 regions and iRepertoire HTBI primers were used to build TCR beta libraries. TCRdb re-called the multiplex PCR reads through MiXCR, storing one row per CDR3 protein. The sample lists 350,000 to 450,000 distinct CDR3 sequences, roughly 12% occurring once. The sample was also reused in another study, on T cells in Graves' hyperthyroidism and ophthalmopathy.

This sample comprised peripheral blood mononuclear cells (PBMCs), obtained at new diagnosis, from a patient treated with antithyroid drugs. The source of these receptors is a woman aged 18-29 years with Graves disease.

Many counts were recorded for this clonotype. This chain connects TRBV24-1 to TRBJ2-1, with 8 positions matching TRBD2. Germline lookup yields CDR1 KGHDR and CDR2 SFDVKD. The junction had 4 bases not matched to a gene; V was cut back by 0 bases and J by 4 bases. The CDR3 has 16 residues. The DNA for the CDR3 is TGTGCCACCAGTGATTTGACTAGCGGAGAATACAATGAGCAGTTCTTC. Residues: CATSDLTSGEYNEQFF.

This clonotype came up many times. The genes are TRBV2 and TRBJ2-4; 7 nucleotides line up with TRBD1. The germline V gene encodes CDR1 SNHLY and CDR2 FYNNEI. The CDR3 runs to 13 residues. V was pared by 6 bases and J by 4 bases, with 3 bases of the junction left unmatched. CDR3 region: CASRPGQKNIQYF. As DNA, the CDR3 is TGTGCCAGCAGGCCGGGACAGAAAAACATTCAGTACTTC.

This clonotype came up a few times. This chain uses TRBV15 with TRBJ1-2; D is possibly TRBD1 (5 bases). Deletions cut 0 bases from V and 7 bases from J, with 9 bases between. The CDR3 contains 13 residues. The germline CDR1 and CDR2 sequences are LNHNV and YYDKDF (reference sequence). The CDR3 loop is CATSRDSGGGYTF. CDR3 DNA sequence: TGTGCCACCAGCAGAGATTCTGGGGGTGGCTACACCTTC.

This clonotype has ten or more counts. This chain joins TRBV6-1 and TRBJ2-2; TRBD1 or TRBD2 may be the D gene (5 bases each). The V gene's germline CDR1 is MNHNS and CDR2 SASEGT. This CDR3 has 16 amino acids. V shed 8 bases and J shed 0 bases, with 16 bases lying between them. CDR3 in amino acids: CASHYRGTTNTGELFF. The CDR3 DNA follows: TGTGCCAGCCATTACCGTGGGACGACGAACACCGGGGAGCTGTTTTTT.

This clonotype showed up many times. The rearrangement joins TRBV11-2 to TRBJ2-5; TRBD2 is a possible D gene (5 bases). This CDR3 region has 17 residues. V lost 4 bases and J 5 bases, leaving 23 bases between the germline ends. Germline V gene lookup returns CDR1 SGHAT and CDR2 FQNNGV. CDR3 residues: CASSSSPPGRIWETQYF. For the CDR3, the DNA is TGTGCCAGCAGCTCTAGCCCACCCGGAAGGATTTGGGAGACCCAGTACTTC.

Remarks on this clonotype: A far larger clone is off by one base, so a read error is likely. The rearrangement joins TRBV5-1 to TRBJ2-4; D is possibly TRBD1 (5 bases). Germline values: CDR1 SGHRS, CDR2 YFSETQ. The germline V and J ends were trimmed by 0 bases and 13 bases, with 14 bases remaining between them. The CDR3 runs to 13 residues. The CDR3 spells CASSLEGNNEQYF. CDR3 sequence (DNA): TGCGCCAGCAGCTTGGAGGGGAACAATGAGCAGTACTTC. Variable domain in full (rest from reference TRBV5-1 and TRBJ2-4): KAGVTQTPRYLIKTRGQQVTLSCSPISGHRSVSWYQQTPGQGLQFLFEYFSETQRNKGNFPGRFSGRQFSNSRSEMNVSTLELGDSALYLCASSLEGNNEQYFGAGTRLSVL.

At least ten counts were recorded for this clonotype. The chain is built from TRBV27 and TRBJ2-7; the D is unclear. V was clipped by 6 bases and J by 6 bases, with 18 bases between them. This CDR3 is 14 amino acids long. CDR1 and CDR2 (germline): MNHEY, SMNVEV (reference sequence). This CDR3 reads CASRHPANKIEQYV. DNA for the CDR3: TGTGCCAGCAGGCACCCCGCAAACAAGATCGAGCAGTACGTC.

This clonotype was seen at least ten times. The CDR3 DNA reads TGTGCCAGCAGCCAATACGGGGGGGGGATTTACTACAATGAGCAGTTCTTC. Translating it yields CASSQYGGGIYYNEQFF. The chain uses TRBV3-2 and TRBJ2-1; the D call TRBD1 from the table was never checked on the DNA. TRBV3-2 is noted as a pseudogene. This CDR3 region has 17 residues.

This clonotype was seen at least ten times. The V gene is TRBV14, the J gene TRBJ1-1; D ambiguous. The germline V gene has CDR1 SGHDN and CDR2 FVKESK. Trimming removed 1 base from V and 0 bases from J, with 9 bases in between. The CDR3 contains 15 residues. CDR3 in amino acids: CASSQGWQVNTEAFF. The CDR3 DNA follows: TGTGCCAGCAGCCAAGGTTGGCAGGTGAACACTGAAGCTTTCTTT.

This clonotype has more than one count but fewer than ten. The V call is TRBV20-1, the J call TRBJ1-6, with TRBD1 as a possible D gene (6 bases). CDR1 and CDR2 (germline): DFQATT, SNEGSKA (reference sequence). The CDR3 contains 17 residues. V was pared by 6 bases and J by 6 bases, with 24 bases between. The CDR3 sequence: CSARGFGGPVTNSPLHF. CDR3 coding DNA: TGCAGTGCCCGAGGGTTCGGGGGGCCCGTTACTAATTCACCCCTCCACTTT.

This clonotype was recorded at least ten times. The J gene is TRBJ2-1, the V gene TRBV19; D may correspond to TRBD1 or TRBD2 (6 bases each). The V gene lost 5 bases and the J gene lost 5 bases, with 25 bases spanning the gap. Germline values: CDR1 LNHDA, CDR2 SQIVND (reference sequence). This CDR3 region has 18 residues. The CDR3 nucleotides are TGTGCCAGTAGTCCGGAGGCCCTTGTGGGGGGCCCCCACAATGAGCAGTTCTTC. This translates into CASSPEALVGGPHNEQFF.

Concerning this clonotype itself: A far more abundant clone sits one base away, making this likely a read error. V is TRBV6-5 and J is TRBJ2-1; TRBD2 might be the D (5 bases). The CDR3 spans 16 residues. V was cut by 2 bases and J by 8 bases, with 19 bases left in between. Germline assignment: CDR1 MNHEY and CDR2 SVGAGI. The CDR3 protein is CASSYTAALLGDEQFF. CDR3 nucleotide sequence: TGTGCCAGCAGTTACACGGCCGCGCTACTAGGCGATGAGCAGTTCTTC.

This clonotype was found a few times. CDR3 in amino acids: CASSVGDEGELFF. The CDR3 nucleotides are TGTGCCAGCAGCGTAGGGGATGAGGGGGAGCTGTTTTTT. V is TRBV9 and J is TRBJ2-2; unclear D gene. Trimming pared 0 bases from V and 8 bases from J, leaving 8 bases between. Germline V gives CDR1 SGDLS, CDR2 YYNGEE. This CDR3 has 13 residues.

The gene calls are TRBV28 and TRBJ2-1, with D perhaps assigned TRBD1 or TRBD2 (6 bases each). In germline, CDR1 is MDHEN, CDR2 SYDVKM. The ends were cut back, 10 bases at V and 3 bases at J, with 22 bases in the middle. The CDR3 has 16 amino acids. The DNA of the CDR3 is TGTGCCATCGGGGGCGGGGACTTGTTTAACTACAATGAGCAGTTCTTC. It translates to CAIGGGDLFNYNEQFF.

This clonotype appeared many times. The rearrangement links TRBV11-2 to TRBJ1-1; TRBD1 is a possible D gene (6 bases). Trimming took 1 base from V and 2 from J, leaving 14 bases between them. In germline, CDR1 is SGHAT, CDR2 FQNNGV. The CDR3 has 16 residues. CDR3 DNA: TGTGCCAGCAGCTTAGCCCCTAGGGGGAGAAACACTGAAGCTTTCTTT. It translates to CASSLAPRGRNTEAFF. The variable domain in full, completed from reference TRBV11-2 and TRBJ1-1, reads EAGVAQSPRYKIIEKRQSVAFWCNPISGHATLYWYQQILGQGPKLLIQFQNNGVVDDSQLPKDRFSAERLKGVDSTLKIQPAKLEDSAVYLCASSLAPRGRNTEAFFGQGTRLTVV.

This clonotype has at least ten counts. The chain has TRBV28 and TRBJ1-2; no firm D call. This CDR3 region has 13 residues. CDR1 and CDR2 (germline): MDHEN, SYDVKM. The germline V and J ends were trimmed by 0 bases and 5 bases, with 7 bases remaining between them. Written as DNA, the CDR3 is TGTGCCAGCAGTTTATGGGTTGAGTATGGCTACACCTTC. It codes for CASSLWVEYGYTF.

This clonotype occurred a few times. The chain recombines TRBV20-1 with TRBJ2-1; 12 nucleotides line up with TRBD2. This CDR3 region has 18 residues. Germline V gene data show CDR1 as DFQATT and CDR2 as SNEGSKA (reference sequence). Losses at the gene ends were 1 base for V and 5 bases for J; bases not matched to a gene: 12. For the CDR3, the DNA is TGCAGTGCTAGAGTCATACTAGCGGGAGGCCCGAAGAACAATGAGCAGTTCTTC. This translates into CSARVILAGGPKNNEQFF.

The genes are TRBV6-5 and TRBJ2-1, with a tentative D call TRBD1 (5 bases). Germline CDR1 reads MNHEY; CDR2 reads SVGAGI. V lost 4 bases and J lost 0, with 10 bases in between. The CDR3 runs 15 residues. The CDR3 loop reads CASSLYDSSYNEQFF. CDR3 nucleotides: TGTGCCAGCAGTTTATATGACAGCTCCTACAATGAGCAGTTCTTC.

This clonotype was found many times. This chain joins TRBV15 and TRBJ1-2, with D unresolved. The CDR3 is made up of 16 amino acids. Trimming removed 1 base from V and 3 bases from J, with 15 bases in between. Germline V gene sequence: CDR1 LNHNV, CDR2 YYDKDF (reference sequence). The CDR3 spells CATSRGPTEGYYGYTF. CDR3 coding DNA: TGTGCCACCAGCAGAGGACCTACCGAAGGGTACTATGGCTACACCTTC.

This clonotype was picked up many times. The chain has TRBV28 and TRBJ2-7; 12 bases are a match to TRBD2. This CDR3 region has 16 residues. CDR1 MDHEN and CDR2 SYDVKM come from the germline V gene. V trimming: 4 bases; J trimming: 2 bases; junction bases outside the gene matches: 6. CDR3 DNA: TGTGCCAGCAGTTCCGGACTAGCGGGATCCGCCTACGAGCAGTACTTC. Protein: CASSSGLAGSAYEQYF.

This clonotype was seen repeatedly, ten times or more. The chain joins TRBV20-1 to TRBJ1-2; D is ambiguous. The germline V gene encodes CDR1 DFQATT and CDR2 SNEGSKA (reference sequence). V was clipped by 3 bases and J by 4 bases, with 12 bases between them. The CDR3 runs 13 residues. CDR3 loop: CSASSRQAYGYTF. The CDR3 DNA is TGCAGTGCTAGTAGTCGGCAAGCCTATGGCTACACCTTC.

The sample holds a few counts of this clonotype. The chain employs TRBV7-2 and TRBJ1-2; TRBD1 agrees at 9 bases. The junction had 10 bases not matched to a gene; V was cut back by 4 bases and J by 4 bases. Looked up from germline, CDR1 is SGHTA and CDR2 is FQGNSA. This CDR3 spans 16 amino acids. In DNA, the CDR3 is TGTGCCAGCAGCTCAAGAAACACAGGGGGCAGCTATGGCTACACCTTC. As protein: CASSSRNTGGSYGYTF.

This clonotype was counted only a few times. The gene calls are TRBV29-1 and TRBJ2-2; 11 positions match TRBD2. Germline V gene sequence: CDR1 SQVTM, CDR2 ANQGSEA. Trimming took 3 bases from V and 0 from J; bases not matched to a gene: 3. This CDR3 is built from 16 residues. CDR3 DNA: TGCAGCGTTGAGACGACTAGCGGGGCGAACACCGGGGAGCTGTTTTTT. Translation gives CSVETTSGANTGELFF.

The sample holds many counts of this clonotype. CDR3 bases: TGTGCCAGCAGTTTACGGCCAACTGGACATATCCAAGAGACCCAGTACTTC. Translating gives CASSLRPTGHIQETQYF. This chain uses TRBV12-3 or TRBV12-4 with TRBJ2-5, with TRBD1 as a possible D gene (5 bases). The CDR3 extends over 17 amino acids. V dropped 2 bases and J dropped 1 base, with 17 bases sitting between them.

This clonotype showed up many times. The V gene is TRBV14, the J gene TRBJ2-3; the D is unclear. The CDR3 runs to 14 residues. Trimming removed 4 bases at V and 2 bases at J, with 10 bases between. CDR1 and CDR2 from the germline V gene are SGHDN and FVKESK. The CDR3 DNA reads as TGTGCCAGCAGCCGAGGAATTTTCACAGATACGCAGTATTTT. Its translation: CASSRGIFTDTQYF.

V and J are TRBV7-2 and TRBJ2-5; 9 nucleotides align to TRBD1. V was clipped by 5 bases and J by 5 bases; unmatched bases: 6. The germline V gene has CDR1 SGHTA and CDR2 FQGNSA. The CDR3 is 14 residues long. CDR3 sequence reads: CASSPDRGRETQYF. DNA of the CDR3: TGTGCCAGCAGCCCGGACAGGGGAAGGGAGACCCAGTACTTC.

The table lists this clonotype with many counts. This chain joins TRBV3-1 and TRBJ2-1; no firm D call. From germline, CDR1 is LGHDT and CDR2 YNNKEL (reference sequence). The CDR3 loop spans 14 amino acids. Trimming left V 3 bases short and J 4 bases short, with 10 bases between. CDR3 region: CASSHRLGYNEQFF. The CDR3 DNA sequence: TGTGCCAGCAGCCACCGACTCGGGTACAATGAGCAGTTCTTC.

This clonotype was observed a handful of times. The CDR3 region is CASSFTGTSGTSTDTQYF. The CDR3 region has the DNA TGTGCCAGCAGCTTTACCGGGACTAGCGGGACTTCCACAGATACGCAGTATTTT. The rearrangement joins TRBV11-2 to TRBJ2-3, with 13 bases that match TRBD2. The CDR3 covers 18 residues. Germline trimming cut 3 bases from V and 2 bases from J; bases unmatched to any gene: 8. The germline V gene has CDR1 SGHAT and CDR2 FQNNGV.

This clonotype showed up just a few times. V is TRBV5-1 and J is TRBJ2-3; TRBD2 agrees at 8 bases. In germline, CDR1 is SGHRS, CDR2 YFSETQ. The length of the CDR3 is 16 residues. V was clipped by 4 bases and J by 1 base; unmatched bases: 8. Here the CDR3 reads CASSPGLGGGTDTQYF. The DNA of the CDR3 is TGCGCCAGCAGCCCCGGACTCGGGGGGGGCACAGATACGCAGTATTTT. The whole variable domain, remainder taken from reference TRBV5-1 and TRBJ2-3, is KAGVTQTPRYLIKTRGQQVTLSCSPISGHRSVSWYQQTPGQGLQFLFEYFSETQRNKGNFPGRFSGRQFSNSRSEMNVSTLELGDSALYLCASSPGLGGGTDTQYFGPGTRLTVL.